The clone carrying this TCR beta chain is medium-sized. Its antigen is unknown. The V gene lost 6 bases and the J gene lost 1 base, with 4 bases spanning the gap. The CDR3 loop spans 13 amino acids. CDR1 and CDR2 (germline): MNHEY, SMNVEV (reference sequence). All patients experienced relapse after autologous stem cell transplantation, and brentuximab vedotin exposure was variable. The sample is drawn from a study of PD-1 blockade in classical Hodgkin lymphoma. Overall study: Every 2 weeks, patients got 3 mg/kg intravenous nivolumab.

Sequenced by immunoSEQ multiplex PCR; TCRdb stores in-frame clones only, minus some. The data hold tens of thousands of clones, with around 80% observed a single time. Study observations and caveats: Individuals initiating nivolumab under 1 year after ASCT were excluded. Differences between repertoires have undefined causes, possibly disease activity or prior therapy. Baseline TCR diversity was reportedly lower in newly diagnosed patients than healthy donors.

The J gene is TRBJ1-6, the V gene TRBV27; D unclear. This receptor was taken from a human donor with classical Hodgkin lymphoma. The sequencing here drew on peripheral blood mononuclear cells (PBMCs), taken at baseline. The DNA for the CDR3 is TGTGCCAGCAGAGCTTCCTATAATTCACCCCTCCACTTT. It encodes CASRASYNSPLHF.